Sequencing of this T cell receptor beta chain was carried out in a study of blood T cell repertoires in COVID-19. Germline V gives CDR1 MDHEN, CDR2 SYDVKM. The V end lost 7 bases, the J end lost 3 bases, and 16 bases lay between the germline ends. The CDR3 runs to 14 residues. Generated by immunoSEQ multiplex PCR, the TCRdb table keeps only in-frame clones and is missing some. The sample lists just under 300,000 clones; more than 85% were seen once. Sequencing used peripheral blood. The source is a man aged 70-80 years with acute or convalescent COVID-19. The chain carries TRBV28 and TRBJ2-7, with TRBD1 as a possible D gene (6 bases). In DNA, the CDR3 is TGTGCCAGCACCTCGACAGGAAAGTACTACGAGCAGTACTTC. It translates to CASTSTGKYYEQYF.